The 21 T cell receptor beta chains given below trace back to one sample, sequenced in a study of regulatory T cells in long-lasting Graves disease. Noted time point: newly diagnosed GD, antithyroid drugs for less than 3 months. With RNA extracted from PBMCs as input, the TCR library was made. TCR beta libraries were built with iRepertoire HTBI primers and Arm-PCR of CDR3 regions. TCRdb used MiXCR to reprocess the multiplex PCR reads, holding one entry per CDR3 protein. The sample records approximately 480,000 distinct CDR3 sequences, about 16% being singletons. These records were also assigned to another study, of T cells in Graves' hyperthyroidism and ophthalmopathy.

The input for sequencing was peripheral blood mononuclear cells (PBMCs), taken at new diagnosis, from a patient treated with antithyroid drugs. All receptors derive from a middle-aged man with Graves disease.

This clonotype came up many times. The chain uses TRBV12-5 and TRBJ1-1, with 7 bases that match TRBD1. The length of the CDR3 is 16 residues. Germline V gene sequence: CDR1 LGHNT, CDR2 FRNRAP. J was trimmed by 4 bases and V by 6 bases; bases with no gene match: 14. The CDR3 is CASGDSNTGASTEAFF. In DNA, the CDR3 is TGTGCTAGTGGAGACTCAAATACAGGGGCAAGCACTGAAGCTTTCTTT.

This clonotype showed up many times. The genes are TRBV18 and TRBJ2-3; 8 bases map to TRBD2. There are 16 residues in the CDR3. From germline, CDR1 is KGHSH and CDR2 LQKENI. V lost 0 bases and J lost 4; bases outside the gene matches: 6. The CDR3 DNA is TGTGCCAGCTCACCACCGGGACTAGGGGTCGCAGATACGCAGTATTTT. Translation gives CASSPPGLGVADTQYF.

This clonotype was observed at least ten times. The CDR3 DNA reads TGTGCCACCAGTGATGGACTAGCGGGAGACACCGGGGAGCTGTTTTTT. This codes for CATSDGLAGDTGELFF. This chain connects TRBV24-1 to TRBJ2-2; the match to TRBD2 covers 13 bases. The CDR3 runs 16 residues. Germline CDR1 KGHDR, CDR2 SFDVKD. Trimming removed 3 bases from V and 3 bases from J; junction bases left unmatched: 0.

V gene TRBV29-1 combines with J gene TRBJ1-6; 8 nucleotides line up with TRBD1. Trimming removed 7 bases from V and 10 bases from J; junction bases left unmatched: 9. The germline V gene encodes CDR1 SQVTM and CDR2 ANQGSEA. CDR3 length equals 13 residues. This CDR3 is CSAGQGLNSPLHF. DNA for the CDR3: TGCAGCGCCGGACAGGGATTGAACTCACCCCTCCACTTT.

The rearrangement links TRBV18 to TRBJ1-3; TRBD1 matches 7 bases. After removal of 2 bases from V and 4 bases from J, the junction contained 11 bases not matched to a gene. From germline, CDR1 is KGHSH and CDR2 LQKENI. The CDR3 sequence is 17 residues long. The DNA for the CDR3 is TGTGCCAGCTCACCATACCCAACAGGGGCAGACGGAAACACCATATATTTT. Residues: CASSPYPTGADGNTIYF.

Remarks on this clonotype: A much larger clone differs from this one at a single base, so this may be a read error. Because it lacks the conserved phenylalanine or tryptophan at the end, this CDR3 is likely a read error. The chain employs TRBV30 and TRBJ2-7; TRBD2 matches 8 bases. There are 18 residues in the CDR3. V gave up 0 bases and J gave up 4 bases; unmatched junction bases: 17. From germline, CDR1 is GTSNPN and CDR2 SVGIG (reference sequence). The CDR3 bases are TGTGCCTGGAGTGTACCCCCCCCGCGAATAGCGGGATCTTACGAGCAGTACCTC. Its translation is CAWSVPPPRIAGSYEQYL.

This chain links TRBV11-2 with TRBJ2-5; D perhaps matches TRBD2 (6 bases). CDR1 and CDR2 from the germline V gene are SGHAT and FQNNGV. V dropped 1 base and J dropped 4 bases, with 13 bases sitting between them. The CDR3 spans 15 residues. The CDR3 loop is CASSLVGGFVETQYF. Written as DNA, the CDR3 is TGTGCCAGCAGCTTAGTAGGAGGGTTTGTAGAGACCCAGTACTTC.

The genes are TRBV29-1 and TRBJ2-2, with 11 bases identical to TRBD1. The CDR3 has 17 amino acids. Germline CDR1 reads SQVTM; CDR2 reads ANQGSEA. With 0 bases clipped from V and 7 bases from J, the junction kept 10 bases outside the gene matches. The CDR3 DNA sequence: TGCAGCGTTGAAGACCCTAAGGGGACAGGGGGGAACGGGGAGCTGTTTTTT. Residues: CSVEDPKGTGGNGELFF.

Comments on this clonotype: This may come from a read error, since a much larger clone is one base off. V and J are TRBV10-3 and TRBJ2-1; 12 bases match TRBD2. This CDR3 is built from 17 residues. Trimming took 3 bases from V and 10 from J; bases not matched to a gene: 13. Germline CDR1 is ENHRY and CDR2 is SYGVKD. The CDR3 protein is CAISDFGTSGPSYEQFF. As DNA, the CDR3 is TGTGCCATCAGTGATTTCGGGACTAGCGGGCCCTCCTACGAGCAGTTCTTC.

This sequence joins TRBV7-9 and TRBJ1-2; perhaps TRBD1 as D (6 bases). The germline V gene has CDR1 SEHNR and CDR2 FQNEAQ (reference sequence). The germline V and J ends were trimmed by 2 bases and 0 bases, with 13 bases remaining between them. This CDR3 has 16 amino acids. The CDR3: CASSLLARGANYGYTF. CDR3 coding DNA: TGTGCCAGCAGCTTATTAGCGAGGGGGGCTAACTATGGCTACACCTTC.

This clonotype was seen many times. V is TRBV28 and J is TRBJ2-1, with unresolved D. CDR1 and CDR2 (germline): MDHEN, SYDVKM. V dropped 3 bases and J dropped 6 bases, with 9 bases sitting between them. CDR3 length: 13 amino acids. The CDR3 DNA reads TGTGCCAGCAGTTTCTTTGCTCGCAATGAGCAGTTCTTC. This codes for CASSFFARNEQFF.

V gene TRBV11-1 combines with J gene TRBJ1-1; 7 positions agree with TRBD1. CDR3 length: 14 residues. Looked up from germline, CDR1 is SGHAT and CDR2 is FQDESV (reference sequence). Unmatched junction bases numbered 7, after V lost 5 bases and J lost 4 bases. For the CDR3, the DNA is TGTGCCAGCAGCCGGACAGGAGGAGTCACTGAAGCTTTCTTT. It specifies CASSRTGGVTEAFF. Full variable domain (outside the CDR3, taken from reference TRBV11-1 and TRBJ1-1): EAEVAQSPRYKITEKSQAVAFWCDPISGHATLYWYRQILGQGPELLVQFQDESVVDDSQLPKDRFSAERLKGVDSTLKIQPAELGDSAMYLCASSRTGGVTEAFFGQGTRLTVV.

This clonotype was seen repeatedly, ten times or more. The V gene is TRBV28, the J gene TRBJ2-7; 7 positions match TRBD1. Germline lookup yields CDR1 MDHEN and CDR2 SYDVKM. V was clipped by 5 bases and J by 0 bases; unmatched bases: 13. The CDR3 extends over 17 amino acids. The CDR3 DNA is TGTGCCAGCAGTCTCTTCCTAGGACAGGACCTCTCCTACGAGCAGTACTTC. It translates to CASSLFLGQDLSYEQYF.

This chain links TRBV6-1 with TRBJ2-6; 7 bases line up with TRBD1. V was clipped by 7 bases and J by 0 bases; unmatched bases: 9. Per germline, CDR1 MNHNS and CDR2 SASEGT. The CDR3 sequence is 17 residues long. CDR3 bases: TGTGCCAGCACCCCGGGACAGCAATACTCTGGGGCCAACGTCCTGACTTTC. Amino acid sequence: CASTPGQQYSGANVLTF.

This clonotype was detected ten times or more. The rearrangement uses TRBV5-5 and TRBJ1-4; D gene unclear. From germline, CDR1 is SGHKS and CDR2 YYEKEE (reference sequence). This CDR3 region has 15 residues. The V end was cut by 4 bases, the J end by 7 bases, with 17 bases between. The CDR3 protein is CASSLGTAKGEKLFF. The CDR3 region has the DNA TGTGCCAGCAGCCTCGGTACAGCCAAGGGTGAAAAACTGTTTTTT.

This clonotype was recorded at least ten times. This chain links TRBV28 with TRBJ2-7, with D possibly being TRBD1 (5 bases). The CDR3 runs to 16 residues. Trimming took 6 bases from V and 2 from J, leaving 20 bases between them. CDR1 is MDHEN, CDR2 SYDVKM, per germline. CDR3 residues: CASSTKANRIAYEQYF. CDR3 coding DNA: TGTGCCAGCAGCACCAAAGCAAACAGGATAGCCTACGAGCAGTACTTC.

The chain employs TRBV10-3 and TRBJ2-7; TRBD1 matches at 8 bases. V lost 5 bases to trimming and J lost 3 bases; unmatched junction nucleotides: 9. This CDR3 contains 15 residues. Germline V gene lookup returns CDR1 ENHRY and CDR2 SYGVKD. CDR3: CAISIGQGPNYEQYF. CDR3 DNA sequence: TGTGCCATCAGTATCGGACAGGGACCGAACTACGAGCAGTACTTC.

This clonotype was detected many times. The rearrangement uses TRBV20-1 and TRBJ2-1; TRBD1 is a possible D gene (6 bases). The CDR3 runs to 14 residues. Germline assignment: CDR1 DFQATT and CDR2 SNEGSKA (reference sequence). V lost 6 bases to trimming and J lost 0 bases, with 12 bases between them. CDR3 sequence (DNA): TGCAGTGCCCCCAGGGGTAGCTCCTACAATGAGCAGTTCTTC. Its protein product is CSAPRGSSYNEQFF.

The CDR3 DNA sequence: TGTGCCAGCGTGGATGAGGGGACACGGGAGCAGTTCTTC. It is translated as CASVDEGTREQFF. This sequence joins TRBV6-2 or TRBV6-3 and TRBJ2-1, with a weak D call TRBD1 (6 bases). Germline V gene data show CDR1 as MNHEY and CDR2 as SVGEGT. The CDR3 has 13 amino acids. V lost 8 bases to trimming and J lost 10 bases, with 18 bases between them.

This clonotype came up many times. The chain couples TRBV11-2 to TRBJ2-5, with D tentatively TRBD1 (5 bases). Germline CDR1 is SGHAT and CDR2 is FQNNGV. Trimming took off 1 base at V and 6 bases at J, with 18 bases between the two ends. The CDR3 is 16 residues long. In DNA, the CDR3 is TGTGCCAGCAGCTTAGGGACAATGGACCCTGTCCAGACCCAGTACTTC. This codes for CASSLGTMDPVQTQYF.

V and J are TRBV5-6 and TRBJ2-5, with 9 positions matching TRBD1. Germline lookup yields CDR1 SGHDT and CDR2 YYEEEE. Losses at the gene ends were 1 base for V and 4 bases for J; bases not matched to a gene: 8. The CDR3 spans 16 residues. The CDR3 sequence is CASSLMDRGGRETQYF. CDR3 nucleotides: TGTGCCAGCAGCTTGATGGACAGGGGAGGGCGAGAGACCCAGTACTTC.